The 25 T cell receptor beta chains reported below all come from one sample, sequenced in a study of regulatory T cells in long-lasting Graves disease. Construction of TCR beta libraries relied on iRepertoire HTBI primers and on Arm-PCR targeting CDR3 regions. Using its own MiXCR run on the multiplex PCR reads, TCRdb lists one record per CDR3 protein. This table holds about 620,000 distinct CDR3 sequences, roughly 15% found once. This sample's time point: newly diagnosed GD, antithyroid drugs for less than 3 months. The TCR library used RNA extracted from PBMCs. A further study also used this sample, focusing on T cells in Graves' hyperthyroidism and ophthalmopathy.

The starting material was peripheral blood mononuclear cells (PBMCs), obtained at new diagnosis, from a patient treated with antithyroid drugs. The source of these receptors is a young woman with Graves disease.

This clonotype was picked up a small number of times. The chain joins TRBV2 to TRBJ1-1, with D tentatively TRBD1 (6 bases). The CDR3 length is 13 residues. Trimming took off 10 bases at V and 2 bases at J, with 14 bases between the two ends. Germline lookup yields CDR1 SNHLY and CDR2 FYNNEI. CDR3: CATHLRGNTEAFF. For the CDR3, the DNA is TGTGCCACGCATCTCAGGGGTAACACTGAAGCTTTCTTT.

DNA of the CDR3: TGTGCCACCAGCAGAGATGAAGACACCGGGGAGCTGTTTTTT. Translation: CATSRDEDTGELFF. The V call is TRBV15, the J call TRBJ2-2; D gene ambiguous. The CDR3 contains 14 residues. V was clipped by 0 bases and J by 3 bases, with 5 bases between them. CDR1 and CDR2 (germline): LNHNV, YYDKDF (reference sequence).

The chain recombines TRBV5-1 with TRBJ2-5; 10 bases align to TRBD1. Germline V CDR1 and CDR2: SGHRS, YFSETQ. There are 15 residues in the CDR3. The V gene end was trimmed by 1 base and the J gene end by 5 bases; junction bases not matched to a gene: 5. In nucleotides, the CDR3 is TGCGCCAGCAGCTTGAGGACAGGGGGGACGGAGACCCAGTACTTC. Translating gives CASSLRTGGTETQYF.

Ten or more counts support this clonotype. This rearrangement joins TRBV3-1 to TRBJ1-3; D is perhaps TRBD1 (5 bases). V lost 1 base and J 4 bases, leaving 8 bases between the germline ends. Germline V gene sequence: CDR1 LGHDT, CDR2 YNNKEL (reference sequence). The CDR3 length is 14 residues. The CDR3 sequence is CASSQAGSGNTIYF. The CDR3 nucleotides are TGTGCCAGCAGCCAAGCAGGGTCCGGAAACACCATATATTTT.

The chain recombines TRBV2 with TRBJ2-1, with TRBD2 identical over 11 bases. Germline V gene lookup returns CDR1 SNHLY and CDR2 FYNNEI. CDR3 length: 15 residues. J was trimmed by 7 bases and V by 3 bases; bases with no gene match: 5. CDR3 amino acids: CASSDLAGGGNEQFF. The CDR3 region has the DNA TGTGCCAGCAGTGACCTAGCGGGAGGAGGGAATGAGCAGTTCTTC.

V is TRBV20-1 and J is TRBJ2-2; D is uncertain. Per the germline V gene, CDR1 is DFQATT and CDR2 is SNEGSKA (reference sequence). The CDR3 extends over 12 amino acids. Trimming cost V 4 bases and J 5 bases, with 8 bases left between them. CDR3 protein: CSAKGETGELFF. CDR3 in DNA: TGCAGTGCTAAAGGAGAAACCGGGGAGCTGTTTTTT.

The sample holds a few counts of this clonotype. The CDR3 nucleotides are TGTGCCAGCAGCCAAAGGGCAGGCAACTATGGCTACACCTTC. Its protein product is CASSQRAGNYGYTF. The V gene is TRBV3-1, the J gene TRBJ1-2; D gene unclear. V was shortened by 2 bases and J by 2 bases, with 9 bases between the two germline ends. The CDR3 is 14 amino acids. Germline CDR1 and CDR2: LGHDT and YNNKEL (reference sequence).

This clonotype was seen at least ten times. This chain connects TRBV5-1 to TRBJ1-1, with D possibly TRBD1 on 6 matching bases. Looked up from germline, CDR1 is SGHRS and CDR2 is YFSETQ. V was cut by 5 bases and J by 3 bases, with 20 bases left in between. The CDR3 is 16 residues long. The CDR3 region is CASRPTGLTAYTEAFF. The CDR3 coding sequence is TGCGCCAGCAGGCCCACAGGGCTTACAGCTTACACTGAAGCTTTCTTT.

The CDR3 region is CASGLAVGEQFF. DNA of the CDR3: TGTGCCAGCGGACTAGCGGTTGGTGAGCAGTTCTTC. V gene TRBV7-3 combines with J gene TRBJ2-1; TRBD2 matches 10 bases. This CDR3 is built from 12 residues. CDR1 is SGHTA, CDR2 FQGTGA, per germline. The V and J ends lost 8 bases and 9 bases, in that order; junction bases with no gene match: 4.

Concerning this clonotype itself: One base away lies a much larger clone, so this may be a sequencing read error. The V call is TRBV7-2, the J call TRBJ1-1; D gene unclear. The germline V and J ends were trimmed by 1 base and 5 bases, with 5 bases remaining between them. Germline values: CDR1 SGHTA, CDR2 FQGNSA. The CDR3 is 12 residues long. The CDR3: CTSSLEFTEAFF. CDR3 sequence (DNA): TGTACCAGCAGCTTAGAATTTACTGAAGCTTTCTTT.

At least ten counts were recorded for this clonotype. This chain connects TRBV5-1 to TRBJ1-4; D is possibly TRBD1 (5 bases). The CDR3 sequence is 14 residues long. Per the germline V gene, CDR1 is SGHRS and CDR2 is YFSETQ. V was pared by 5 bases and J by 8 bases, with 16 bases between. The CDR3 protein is CASRGEVGTEKLFF. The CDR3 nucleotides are TGCGCCAGCAGGGGGGAAGTGGGGACCGAAAAACTGTTTTTT.

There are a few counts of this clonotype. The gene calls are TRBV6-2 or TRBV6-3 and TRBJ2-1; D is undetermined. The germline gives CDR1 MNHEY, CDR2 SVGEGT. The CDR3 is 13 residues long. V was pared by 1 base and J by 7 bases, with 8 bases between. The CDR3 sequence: CASSYFSGNEQFF. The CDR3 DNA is TGTGCCAGCAGTTACTTCTCAGGAAATGAGCAGTTCTTC.

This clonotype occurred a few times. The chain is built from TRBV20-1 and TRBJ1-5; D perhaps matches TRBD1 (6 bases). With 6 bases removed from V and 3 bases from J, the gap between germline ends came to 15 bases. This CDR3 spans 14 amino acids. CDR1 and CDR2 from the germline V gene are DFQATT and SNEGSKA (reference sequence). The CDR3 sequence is CSAAHRAVNQPQHF. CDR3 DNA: TGCAGTGCCGCCCACAGGGCAGTCAATCAGCCCCAGCATTTT.

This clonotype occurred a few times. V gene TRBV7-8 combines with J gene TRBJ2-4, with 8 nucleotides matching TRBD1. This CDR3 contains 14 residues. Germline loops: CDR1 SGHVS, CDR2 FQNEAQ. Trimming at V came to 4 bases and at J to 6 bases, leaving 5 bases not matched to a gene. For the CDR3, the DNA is TGTGCCAGCAGCTACAGGGGGATAGGAAACATTCAGTACTTC. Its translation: CASSYRGIGNIQYF.

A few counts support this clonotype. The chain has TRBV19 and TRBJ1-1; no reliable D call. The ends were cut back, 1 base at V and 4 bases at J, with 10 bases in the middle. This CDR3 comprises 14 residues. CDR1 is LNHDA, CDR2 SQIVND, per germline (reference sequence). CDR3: CASSIGQPGTEAFF. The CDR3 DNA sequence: TGTGCCAGTAGTATAGGCCAACCCGGCACTGAAGCTTTCTTT.

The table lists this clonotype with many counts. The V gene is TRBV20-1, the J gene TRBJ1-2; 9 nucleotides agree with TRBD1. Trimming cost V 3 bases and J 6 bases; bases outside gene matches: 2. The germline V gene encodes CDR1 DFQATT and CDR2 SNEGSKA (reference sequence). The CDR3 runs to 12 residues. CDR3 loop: CSARDRGHGYTF. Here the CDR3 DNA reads TGCAGTGCTAGGGACAGGGGTCATGGCTACACCTTC.

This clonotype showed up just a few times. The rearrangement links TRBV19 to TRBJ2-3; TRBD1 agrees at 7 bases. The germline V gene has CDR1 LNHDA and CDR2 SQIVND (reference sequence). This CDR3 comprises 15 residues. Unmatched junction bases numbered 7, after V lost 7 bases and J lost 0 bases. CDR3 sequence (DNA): TGTGCCAGTAACCGGGACAGTACTAGCACAGATACGCAGTATTTT. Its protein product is CASNRDSTSTDTQYF.

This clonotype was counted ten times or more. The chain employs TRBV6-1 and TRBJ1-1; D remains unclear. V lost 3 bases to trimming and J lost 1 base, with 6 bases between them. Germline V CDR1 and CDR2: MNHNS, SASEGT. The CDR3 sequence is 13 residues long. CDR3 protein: CASSETRNTEAFF. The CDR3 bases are TGTGCCAGCAGTGAGACAAGGAACACTGAAGCTTTCTTT.

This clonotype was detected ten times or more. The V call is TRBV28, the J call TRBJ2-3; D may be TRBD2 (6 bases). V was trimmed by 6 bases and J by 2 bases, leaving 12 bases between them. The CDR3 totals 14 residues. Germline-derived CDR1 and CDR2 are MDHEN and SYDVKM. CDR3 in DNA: TGTGCCAGCAGGAATAGCGGTATCACAGATACGCAGTATTTT. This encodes CASRNSGITDTQYF.

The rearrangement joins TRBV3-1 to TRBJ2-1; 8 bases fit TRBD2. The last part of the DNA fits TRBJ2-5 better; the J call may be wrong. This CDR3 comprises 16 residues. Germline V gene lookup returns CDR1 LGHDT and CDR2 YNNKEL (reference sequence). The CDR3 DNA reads TGTGCCAGCAGCCAAGATCGCGGGAGGAGGGGAGAGACCCAGTACTTC. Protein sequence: CASSQDRGRRGETQYF.

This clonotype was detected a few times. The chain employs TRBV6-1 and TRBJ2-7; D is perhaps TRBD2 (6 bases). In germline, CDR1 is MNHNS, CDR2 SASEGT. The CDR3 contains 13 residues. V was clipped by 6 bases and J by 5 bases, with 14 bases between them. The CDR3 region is CASSPGLPNEQYF. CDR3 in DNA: TGTGCCAGCAGCCCGGGACTTCCCAACGAGCAGTACTTC.

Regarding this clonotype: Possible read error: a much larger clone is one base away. The DNA for the CDR3 is TGTGCCAGCAGCTCCCCCTTCAGACCCGACGGGACAGGCACAGATACGCAGTATTTT. It specifies CASSSPFRPDGTGTDTQYF. This chain joins TRBV13 and TRBJ2-3; 7 bases line up with TRBD1. The germline V gene has CDR1 PRHDT and CDR2 FYEKMQ (reference sequence). Trimming at V came to 4 bases and at J to 1 base, leaving 17 bases not matched to a gene. The CDR3 is 19 amino acids.

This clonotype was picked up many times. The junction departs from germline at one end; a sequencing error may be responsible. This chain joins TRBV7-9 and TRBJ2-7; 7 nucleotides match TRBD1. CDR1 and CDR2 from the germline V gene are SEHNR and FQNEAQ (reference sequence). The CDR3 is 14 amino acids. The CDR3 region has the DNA TGTGCCAGCAGTTTAGTTGAGGGGGCGGGCGAGCAGTACTTC. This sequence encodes CASSLVEGAGEQYF.

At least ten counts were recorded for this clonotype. CDR3 DNA sequence: TGTGCCAGCAGTCCCTGGCCGGAGGCTGAAGCTTTCTTT. Protein product: CASSPWPEAEAFF. The rearrangement uses TRBV2 and TRBJ1-1; D gene uncertain. Germline assignment: CDR1 SNHLY and CDR2 FYNNEI. The ends were cut back, 5 bases at V and 6 bases at J, with 13 bases in the middle. The CDR3 is made up of 13 amino acids.

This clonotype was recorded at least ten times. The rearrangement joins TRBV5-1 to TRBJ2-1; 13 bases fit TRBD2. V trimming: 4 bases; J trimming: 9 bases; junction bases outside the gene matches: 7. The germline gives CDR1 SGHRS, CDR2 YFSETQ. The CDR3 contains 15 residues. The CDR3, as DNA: TGCGCCAGCAGCGCCGGACTAGCGGGAGTCAGTGAGCAGTTCTTC. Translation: CASSAGLAGVSEQFF.